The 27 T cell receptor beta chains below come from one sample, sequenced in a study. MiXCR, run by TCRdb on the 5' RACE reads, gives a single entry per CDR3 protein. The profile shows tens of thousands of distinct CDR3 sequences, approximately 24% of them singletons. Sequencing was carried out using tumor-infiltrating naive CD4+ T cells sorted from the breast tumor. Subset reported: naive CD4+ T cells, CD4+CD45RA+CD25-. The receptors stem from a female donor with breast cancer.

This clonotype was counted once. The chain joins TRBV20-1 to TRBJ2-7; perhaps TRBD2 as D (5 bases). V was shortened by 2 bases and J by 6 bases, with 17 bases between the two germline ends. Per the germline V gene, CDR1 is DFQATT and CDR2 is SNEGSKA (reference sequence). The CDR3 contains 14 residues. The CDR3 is CSARRASRSGEQYF. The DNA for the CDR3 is TGCAGTGCTAGACGGGCTAGCAGGAGCGGCGAGCAGTACTTC.

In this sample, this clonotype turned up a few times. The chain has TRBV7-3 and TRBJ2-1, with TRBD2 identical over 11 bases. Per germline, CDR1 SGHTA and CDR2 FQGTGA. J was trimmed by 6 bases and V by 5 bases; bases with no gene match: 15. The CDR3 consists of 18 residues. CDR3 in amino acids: CASSLSPGLAASGNEQFF. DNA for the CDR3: TGTGCCAGCAGCCTTTCTCCGGGACTAGCGGCATCGGGCAATGAGCAGTTCTTC.

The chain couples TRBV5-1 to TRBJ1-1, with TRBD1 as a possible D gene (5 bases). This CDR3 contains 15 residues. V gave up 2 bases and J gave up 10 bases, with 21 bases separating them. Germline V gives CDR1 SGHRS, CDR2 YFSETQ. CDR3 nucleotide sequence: TGCGCCAGCAGCTTTGGGGCGATGTCCGGGGAGCGAGCTTTCTTT. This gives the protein CASSFGAMSGERAFF.

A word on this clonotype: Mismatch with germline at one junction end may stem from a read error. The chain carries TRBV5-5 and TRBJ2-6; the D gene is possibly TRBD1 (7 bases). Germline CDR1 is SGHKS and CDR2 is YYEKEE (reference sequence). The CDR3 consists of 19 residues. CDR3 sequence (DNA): TGTGCCAGCAGCGCCCAGGGGGGAAAACCTCCCTCTGGGGCCAACGCCCTGACTTTC. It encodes CASSAQGGKPPSGANALTF.

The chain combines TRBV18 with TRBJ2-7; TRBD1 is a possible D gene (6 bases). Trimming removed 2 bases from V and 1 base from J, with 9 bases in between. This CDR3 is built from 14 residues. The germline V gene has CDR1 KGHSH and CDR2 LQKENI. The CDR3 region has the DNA TGTGCCAGCTCACCAGGGGGCCTTTCCTACGAGCAGTACTTC. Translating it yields CASSPGGLSYEQYF.

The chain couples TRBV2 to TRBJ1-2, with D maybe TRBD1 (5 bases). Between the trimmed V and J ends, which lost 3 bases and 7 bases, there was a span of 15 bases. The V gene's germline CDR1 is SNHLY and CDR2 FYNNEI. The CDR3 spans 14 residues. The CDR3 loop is CASSEGETKGGYTF. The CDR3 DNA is TGTGCCAGCAGTGAGGGGGAAACAAAGGGTGGCTACACCTTC.

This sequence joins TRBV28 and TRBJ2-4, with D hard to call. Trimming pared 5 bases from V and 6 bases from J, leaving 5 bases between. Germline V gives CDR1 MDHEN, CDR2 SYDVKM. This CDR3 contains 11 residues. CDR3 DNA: TGTGCCAGCAGTGAGCGAAACATTCAGTACTTC. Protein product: CASSERNIQYF.

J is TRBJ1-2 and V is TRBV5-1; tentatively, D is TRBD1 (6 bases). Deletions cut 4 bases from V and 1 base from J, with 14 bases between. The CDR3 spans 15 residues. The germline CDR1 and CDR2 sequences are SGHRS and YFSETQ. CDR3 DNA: TGCGCCAGCAGCCCCAGACAGGCGTTTAACTATGGCTACACCTTC. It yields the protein CASSPRQAFNYGYTF.

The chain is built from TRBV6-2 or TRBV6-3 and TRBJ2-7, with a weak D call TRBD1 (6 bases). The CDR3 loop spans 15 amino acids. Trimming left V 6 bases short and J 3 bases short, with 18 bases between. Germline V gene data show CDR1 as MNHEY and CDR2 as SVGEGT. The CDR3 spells CASSPRGSPGYEQYF. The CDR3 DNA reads TGTGCCAGCAGCCCGAGGGGGAGTCCGGGCTACGAGCAGTACTTC.

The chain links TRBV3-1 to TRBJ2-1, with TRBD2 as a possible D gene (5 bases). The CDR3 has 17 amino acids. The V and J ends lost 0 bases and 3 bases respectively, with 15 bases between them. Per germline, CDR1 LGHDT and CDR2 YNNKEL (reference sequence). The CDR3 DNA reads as TGTGCCAGCAGCCAAGAATGGAGAGGGTTCTACTACAATGAGCAGTTCTTC. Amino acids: CASSQEWRGFYYNEQFF.

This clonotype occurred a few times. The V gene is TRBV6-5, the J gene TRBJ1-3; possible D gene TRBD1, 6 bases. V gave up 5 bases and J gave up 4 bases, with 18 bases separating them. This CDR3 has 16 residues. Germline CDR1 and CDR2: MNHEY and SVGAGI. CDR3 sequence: CASSPPGAAGGNTIYF. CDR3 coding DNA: TGTGCCAGCAGTCCCCCAGGGGCCGCGGGGGGAAACACCATATATTTT.

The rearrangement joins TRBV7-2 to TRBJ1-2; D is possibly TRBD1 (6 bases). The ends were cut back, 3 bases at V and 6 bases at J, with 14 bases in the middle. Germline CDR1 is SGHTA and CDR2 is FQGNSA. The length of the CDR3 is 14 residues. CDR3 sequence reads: CASSFRGQVNGYTF. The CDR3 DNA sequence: TGTGCCAGCAGCTTCAGGGGACAAGTCAATGGCTACACCTTC.

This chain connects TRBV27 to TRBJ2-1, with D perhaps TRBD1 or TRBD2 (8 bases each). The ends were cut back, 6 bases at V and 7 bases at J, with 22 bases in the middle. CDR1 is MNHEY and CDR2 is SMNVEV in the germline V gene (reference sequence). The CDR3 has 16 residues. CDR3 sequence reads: CASRERGQGAGNEQFF. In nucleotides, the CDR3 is TGTGCCAGCAGAGAGCGGGGGCAGGGGGCAGGAAATGAGCAGTTCTTC.

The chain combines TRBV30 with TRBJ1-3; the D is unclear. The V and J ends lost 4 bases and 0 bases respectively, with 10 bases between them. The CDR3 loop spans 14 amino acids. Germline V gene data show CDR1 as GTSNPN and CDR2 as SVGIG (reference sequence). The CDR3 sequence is CAWIGSYSGNTIYF. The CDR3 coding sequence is TGTGCCTGGATAGGGTCCTACTCTGGAAACACCATATATTTT.

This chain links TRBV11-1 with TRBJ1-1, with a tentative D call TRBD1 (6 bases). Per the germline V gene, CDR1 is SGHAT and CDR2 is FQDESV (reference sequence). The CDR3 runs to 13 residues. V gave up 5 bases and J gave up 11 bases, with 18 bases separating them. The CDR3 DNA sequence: TGTGCCAGCAGCCCCGGGACACCAAGACAGGCTTTCTTT. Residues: CASSPGTPRQAFF.

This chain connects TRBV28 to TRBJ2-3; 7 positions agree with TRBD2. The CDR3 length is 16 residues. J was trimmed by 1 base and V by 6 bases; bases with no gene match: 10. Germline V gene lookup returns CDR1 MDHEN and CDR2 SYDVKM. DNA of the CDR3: TGTGCCAGCAGATTTCCCGGGGGGTACGGCACAGATACGCAGTATTTT. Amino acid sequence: CASRFPGGYGTDTQYF.

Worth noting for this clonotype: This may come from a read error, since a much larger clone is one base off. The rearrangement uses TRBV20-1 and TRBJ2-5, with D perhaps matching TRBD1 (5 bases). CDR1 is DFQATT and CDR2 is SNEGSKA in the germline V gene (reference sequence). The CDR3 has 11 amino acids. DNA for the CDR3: TGCAGTGGGGGCTTGCAAGAGACCCAGCACTTC. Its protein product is CSGGLQETQHF.

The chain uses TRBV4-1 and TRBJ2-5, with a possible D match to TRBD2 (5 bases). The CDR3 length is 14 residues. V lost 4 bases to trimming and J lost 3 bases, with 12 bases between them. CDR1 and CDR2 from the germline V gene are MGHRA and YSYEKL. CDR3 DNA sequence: TGCGCCAGCAGCCTAGGGCGAGCGGAAGAGACCCAGTACTTC. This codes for CASSLGRAEETQYF.

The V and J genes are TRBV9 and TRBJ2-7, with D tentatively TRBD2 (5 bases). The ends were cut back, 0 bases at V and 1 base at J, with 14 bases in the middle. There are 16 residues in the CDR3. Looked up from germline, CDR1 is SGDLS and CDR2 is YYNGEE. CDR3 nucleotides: TGTGCCAGCAGCGTAGAGGGAGCGGCTACTTCCTACGAGCAGTACTTC. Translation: CASSVEGAATSYEQYF.

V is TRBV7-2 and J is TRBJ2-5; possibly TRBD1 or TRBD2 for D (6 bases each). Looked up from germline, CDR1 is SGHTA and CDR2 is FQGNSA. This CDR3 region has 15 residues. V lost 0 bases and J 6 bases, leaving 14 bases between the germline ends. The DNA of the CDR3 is TGTGCCAGCAGCTTAGCGTTTGGGGGGCCGAAGACCCAGTACTTC. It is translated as CASSLAFGGPKTQYF. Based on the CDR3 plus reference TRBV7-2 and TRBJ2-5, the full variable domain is GAGVSQSPSNKVTEKGKDVELRCDPISGHTALYWYRQSLGQGLEFLIYFQGNSAPDKSGLPSDRFSAERTGGSVSTLTIQRTQQEDSAVYLCASSLAFGGPKTQYFGPGTRLLVL.

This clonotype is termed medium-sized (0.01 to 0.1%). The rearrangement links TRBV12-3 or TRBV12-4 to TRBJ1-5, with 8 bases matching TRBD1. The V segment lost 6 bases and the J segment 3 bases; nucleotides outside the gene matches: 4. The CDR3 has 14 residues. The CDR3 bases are TGTGCCAGCAGCGGGACAGGTAACAATCAGCCCCAGCATTTT. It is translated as CASSGTGNNQPQHF.

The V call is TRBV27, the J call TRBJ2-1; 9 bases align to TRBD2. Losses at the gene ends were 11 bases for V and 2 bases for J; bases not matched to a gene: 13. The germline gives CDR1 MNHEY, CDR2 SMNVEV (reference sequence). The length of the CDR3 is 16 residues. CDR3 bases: TGTGCCTCTGCGACGGTACTAGCGGGTGCCTACAATGAGCAGTTCTTC. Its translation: CASATVLAGAYNEQFF.

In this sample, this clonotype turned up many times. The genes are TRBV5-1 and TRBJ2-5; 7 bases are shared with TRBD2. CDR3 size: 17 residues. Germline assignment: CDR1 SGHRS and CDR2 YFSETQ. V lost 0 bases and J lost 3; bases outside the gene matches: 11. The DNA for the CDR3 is TGCGCCAGCAGCTTGGGATTTACGTCTAGCGGCAAAGAGACCCAGTACTTC. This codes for CASSLGFTSSGKETQYF.

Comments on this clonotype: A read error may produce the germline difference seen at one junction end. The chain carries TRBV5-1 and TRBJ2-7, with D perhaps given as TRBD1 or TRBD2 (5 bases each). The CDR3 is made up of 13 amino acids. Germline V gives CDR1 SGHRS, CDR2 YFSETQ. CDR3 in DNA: TGCGCCAGCAGCACGGACAACACCGGGGAGCTGTACTTC. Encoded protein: CASSTDNTGELYF.

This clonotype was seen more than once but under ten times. The CDR3 loop is CSASRGDYEQYF. In DNA, the CDR3 is TGCAGTGCTAGTCGGGGGGACTACGAGCAGTACTTC. The chain joins TRBV20-1 to TRBJ2-7; TRBD2 aligns across 7 bases. Per the germline V gene, CDR1 is DFQATT and CDR2 is SNEGSKA (reference sequence). V was pared by 3 bases and J by 3 bases, with 2 bases of the junction left unmatched. CDR3 size: 12 residues.

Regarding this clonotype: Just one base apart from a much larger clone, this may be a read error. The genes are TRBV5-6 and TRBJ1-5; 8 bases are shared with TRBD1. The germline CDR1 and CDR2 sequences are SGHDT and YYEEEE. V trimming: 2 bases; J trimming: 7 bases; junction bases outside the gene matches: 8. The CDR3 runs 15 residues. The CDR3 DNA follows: TGTGCCAGCAGCTTCGGCAGGGGGCACGAACAGCCCCAGCATTTT. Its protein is CASSFGRGHEQPQHF.

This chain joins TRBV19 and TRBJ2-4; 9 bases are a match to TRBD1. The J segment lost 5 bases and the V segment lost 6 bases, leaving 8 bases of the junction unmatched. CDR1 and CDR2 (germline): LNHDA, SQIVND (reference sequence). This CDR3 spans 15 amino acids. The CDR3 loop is CASSRDRVVENIQYF. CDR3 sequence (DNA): TGTGCCAGTAGCCGGGACAGGGTGGTCGAAAACATTCAGTACTTC.